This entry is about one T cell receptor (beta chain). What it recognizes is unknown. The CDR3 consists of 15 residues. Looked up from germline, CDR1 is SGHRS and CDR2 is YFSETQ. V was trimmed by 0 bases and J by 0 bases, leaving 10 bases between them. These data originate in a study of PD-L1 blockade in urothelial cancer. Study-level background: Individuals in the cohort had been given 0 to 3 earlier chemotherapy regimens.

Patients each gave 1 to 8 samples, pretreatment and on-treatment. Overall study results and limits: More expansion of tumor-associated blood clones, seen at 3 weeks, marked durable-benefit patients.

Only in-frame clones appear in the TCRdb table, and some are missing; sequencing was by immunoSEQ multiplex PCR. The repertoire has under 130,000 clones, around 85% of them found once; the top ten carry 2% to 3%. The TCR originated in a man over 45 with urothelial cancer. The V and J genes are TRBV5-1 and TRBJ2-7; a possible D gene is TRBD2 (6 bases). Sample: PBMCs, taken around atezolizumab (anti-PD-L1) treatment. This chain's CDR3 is CASSLAGDFSYEQYF. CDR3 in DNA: TGCGCCAGCAGCTTGGCCGGGGACTTCTCCTACGAGCAGTACTTC.